Sequencing of this TCR beta chain was carried out in a study of blood T cells in healthy people across ages. Study-level information: Through template switching, about one barcoded beta molecule was captured per two T cells, as measured in model experiments. Findings and limits, study-wide: Long-lived donors had more naive CD4+ cells and higher diversity than aged donors. Naive T cell percentage showed a strong correlation with the diversity of TCR beta.

As for this clonotype: Its antigen is not known.

A J-beta primer mix and a sample-barcoded 5' primer were used in a second PCR of roughly 6 to 12 cycles. TCRdb recomputed calls from the 5' RACE reads with MiXCR, one row per CDR3 protein. The table shows around 800,000 distinct CDR3 sequences, with around 45% occurring only once. The study drew donors from healthy Caucasian individuals in Russia aged roughly 6 to 95. The CDR3 is 14 residues long. The germline gives CDR1 SGHTA, CDR2 FQGTGA. The TCR originated in a man at least 80 years old in good health. What was sequenced was blood. The chain uses TRBV7-3 and TRBJ2-5; maybe TRBD2 (6 bases). The J call may be in error: the DNA end matches TRBJ2-7 better. The CDR3 DNA is TGTGCCAGCTGCGCAGCCGGGGGATCCTACGAGCAGTACTTC. Its protein product is CASCAAGGSYEQYF.